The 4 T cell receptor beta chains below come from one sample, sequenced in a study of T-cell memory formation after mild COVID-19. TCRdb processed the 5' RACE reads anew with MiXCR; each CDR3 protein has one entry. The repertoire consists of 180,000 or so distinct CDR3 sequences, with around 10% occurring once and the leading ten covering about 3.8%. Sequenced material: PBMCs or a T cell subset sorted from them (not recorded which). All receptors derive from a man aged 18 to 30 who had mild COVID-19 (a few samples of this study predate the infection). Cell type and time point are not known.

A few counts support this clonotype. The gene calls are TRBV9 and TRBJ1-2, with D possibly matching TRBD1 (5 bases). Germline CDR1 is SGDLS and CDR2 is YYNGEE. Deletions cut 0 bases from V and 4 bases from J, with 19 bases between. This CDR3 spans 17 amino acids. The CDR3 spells CASSVEPARQPTYGYTF. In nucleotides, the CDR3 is TGTGCCAGCAGCGTAGAACCGGCTCGACAGCCGACCTATGGCTACACCTTC.

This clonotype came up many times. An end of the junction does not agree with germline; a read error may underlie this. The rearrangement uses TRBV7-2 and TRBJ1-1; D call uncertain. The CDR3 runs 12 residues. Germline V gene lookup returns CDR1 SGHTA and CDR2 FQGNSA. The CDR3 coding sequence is TGCGCCAGCAGCCGGGAGAACACTGAAGCTTTCTTT. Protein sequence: CASSRENTEAFF.

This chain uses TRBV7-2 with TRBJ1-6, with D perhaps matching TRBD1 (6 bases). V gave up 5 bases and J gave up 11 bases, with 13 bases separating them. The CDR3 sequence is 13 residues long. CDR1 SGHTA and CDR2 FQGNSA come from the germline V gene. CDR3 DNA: TGTGCCAGCAGCGACACAGGGCCGCCACCCCTCCACTTT. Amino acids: CASSDTGPPPLHF.

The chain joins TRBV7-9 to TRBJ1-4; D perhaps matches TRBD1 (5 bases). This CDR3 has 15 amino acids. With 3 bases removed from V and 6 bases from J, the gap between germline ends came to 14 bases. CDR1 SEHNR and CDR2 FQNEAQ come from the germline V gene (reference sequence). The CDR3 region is CASSFYGGADEKLFF. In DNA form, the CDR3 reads TGTGCCAGCAGCTTTTACGGGGGTGCGGATGAAAAACTGTTTTTT.